These 25 T cell receptor beta chains were sequenced from one sample in a study of cytomegalovirus exposure and HLA in healthy donors (dated by TCRdb to between 2016 and 2019). The method was the immunoSEQ multiplex PCR assay. For the multiplex PCR, a mixture combining 60 forward primers for TCR Vbeta segments and 13 reverse primers for TCR Jbeta segments was used. The source is immuneACCESS, and TCRdb retained only in-frame sequences with V and J called. Part of the clones is not carried over; for the studies checked, unresolved V genes explain less than half of this, and the remainder is unexplained. The sample contains under 250,000 clones, 85% of them found a single time. The ten largest clones add up to over 2% of the sample. The sample was PBMCs. All receptors derive from a woman aged 45 to 65 in good health and CMV-seronegative.

J is TRBJ1-1 and V is TRBV5-1, with D perhaps matching TRBD1 (5 bases). CDR3 length equals 14 residues. The V and J ends lost 4 bases and 3 bases respectively, with 13 bases between them. Germline CDR1 is SGHRS and CDR2 is YFSETQ. The CDR3: CASSAGVGDTEAFF. As DNA, the CDR3 is TGCGCCAGCAGCGCGGGGGTAGGGGACACTGAAGCTTTCTTT.

The J gene is TRBJ1-3, the V gene TRBV29-1, with unresolved D. The germline CDR1 and CDR2 sequences are SQVTM and ANQGSEA. The CDR3 covers 13 residues. The germline V and J ends were trimmed by 4 bases and 6 bases, with 13 bases remaining between them. The CDR3 loop reads CSVVWELKNTIYF. CDR3 sequence (DNA): TGCAGCGTTGTGTGGGAGCTGAAAAACACCATATATTTT.

The chain has TRBV19 and TRBJ2-5; TRBD2 is a possible D gene (7 bases). Trimming pared 1 base from V and 2 bases from J, leaving 11 bases between. In germline, CDR1 is LNHDA, CDR2 SQIVND (reference sequence). This CDR3 has 15 residues. Written as DNA, the CDR3 is TGTGCCAGTAGTATAGGGGGGGGCCTGCAAGAGACCCAGTACTTC. Protein sequence: CASSIGGGLQETQYF.

This clone has more than one count but fewer than ten. The rearrangement links TRBV27 to TRBJ2-6; perhaps TRBD1 as D (6 bases). Germline values: CDR1 MNHEY, CDR2 SMNVEV (reference sequence). This CDR3 has 15 amino acids. The germline V and J ends were trimmed by 4 bases and 2 bases, with 9 bases remaining between them. The CDR3 DNA follows: TGTGCCAGCAGTTATAACAGGGCTGGGGCCAACGTCCTGACTTTC. Its protein product is CASSYNRAGANVLTF.

The chain uses TRBV6-6 and TRBJ2-3; TRBD2 aligns across 13 bases. CDR3 length: 16 amino acids. The V gene end was trimmed by 2 bases and the J gene end by 5 bases; junction bases not matched to a gene: 4. CDR1 is MNHNY, CDR2 SVGAGI, per germline (reference sequence). DNA for the CDR3: TGTGCCAGCAGTTACGGACTAGCGGGAGTTGGAGATACGCAGTATTTT. Residues: CASSYGLAGVGDTQYF.

In this sample, this clone turned up once. V usage is TRBV19 and J usage is TRBJ2-1, with D perhaps TRBD1 (5 bases). CDR3 length: 16 amino acids. Per the germline V gene, CDR1 is LNHDA and CDR2 is SQIVND (reference sequence). Trimming took off 1 base at V and 10 bases at J, with 20 bases between the two ends. The CDR3 spells CASSIGRQPLSREQFF. In nucleotides, the CDR3 is TGTGCCAGTAGTATAGGCCGACAGCCCCTTTCAAGGGAGCAGTTCTTC.

The chain joins TRBV7-3 to TRBJ2-3; possibly TRBD2 for D (5 bases). With 1 base removed from V and 11 bases from J, the gap between germline ends came to 19 bases. This CDR3 spans 15 amino acids. Looked up from germline, CDR1 is SGHTA and CDR2 is FQGTGA. CDR3 nucleotide sequence: TGTGCCAGCAGCTTAAGCTTCGAGGCGGCGGGCGGGCAGTATTTT. Residues: CASSLSFEAAGGQYF.

The chain is built from TRBV6-8 and TRBJ1-2; D uncertain. The CDR3 is 17 amino acids. Germline CDR1 reads MNHGY; CDR2 reads SAAAGT. V was pared by 4 bases and J by 1 base, with 19 bases between. The CDR3 sequence: CASSLPRRYLLNYGYTF. For the CDR3, the DNA is TGTGCCAGCAGTTTACCTCGGCGGTATTTACTTAACTATGGCTACACCTTC.

This sequence joins TRBV2 and TRBJ2-1; 11 positions match TRBD2. The CDR3 runs 17 residues. The V gene end was trimmed by 6 bases and the J gene end by 8 bases; junction bases not matched to a gene: 15. CDR1 and CDR2 from the germline V gene are SNHLY and FYNNEI. CDR3 in amino acids: CASRVAGGLSISDEQFF. The DNA for the CDR3 is TGTGCCAGCAGGGTAGCGGGAGGGCTAAGCATATCCGATGAGCAGTTCTTC. Combining the CDR3 with reference TRBV2 and TRBJ2-1 gives the whole variable domain EPEVTQTPSHQVTQMGQEVILRCVPISNHLYFYWYRQILGQKVEFLVSFYNNEISEKSEIFDDQFSVERPDGSNFTLKIRSTKLEDSAMYFCASRVAGGLSISDEQFFGPGTRLTVL.

This chain connects TRBV7-2 to TRBJ1-4; D gene uncertain. V gave up 5 bases and J gave up 3 bases, with 16 bases separating them. Germline assignment: CDR1 SGHTA and CDR2 FQGNSA. The CDR3 runs 16 residues. CDR3 sequence: CASSLGVGLANEKLFF. CDR3 DNA: TGTGCCAGCAGCCTCGGGGTGGGTCTGGCTAATGAAAAACTGTTTTTT.

This chain joins TRBV30 and TRBJ2-1; D may be TRBD1 (7 bases). Looked up from germline, CDR1 is GTSNPN and CDR2 is SVGIG (reference sequence). Trimming shortened V by 4 bases and J by 9 bases, and 16 bases separated the two germline ends. The CDR3 length is 13 residues. The CDR3 DNA follows: TGTGCCTGGAAAGGAGGGGGCTGGAGTGAGCAGTTCTTC. Translating gives CAWKGGGWSEQFF.

V is TRBV27 and J is TRBJ1-1, with D unclear. V was pared by 7 bases and J by 4 bases, with 7 bases between. The germline gives CDR1 MNHEY, CDR2 SMNVEV (reference sequence). The CDR3 has 11 residues. The CDR3 DNA reads as TGTGCCAGCATCGGGATCACTGAAGCTTTCTTT. It codes for CASIGITEAFF.

This clone came up once. J is TRBJ1-2 and V is TRBV28; TRBD1 matches 8 bases. Trimming took 2 bases from V and 3 from J; bases not matched to a gene: 8. CDR3 length: 16 residues. Germline values: CDR1 MDHEN, CDR2 SYDVKM. The CDR3 spells CASSLREQGVHYGYTF. Written as DNA, the CDR3 is TGTGCCAGCAGTTTAAGGGAACAGGGGGTTCACTATGGCTACACCTTC.

This clone occurred once. The chain carries TRBV10-3 and TRBJ1-5; maybe TRBD1 (5 bases). The CDR3 is 16 residues long. V was clipped by 6 bases and J by 1 base, with 16 bases between them. From germline, CDR1 is ENHRY and CDR2 SYGVKD. The CDR3 DNA is TGTGCCATCAGCCCCGGGAGGGGTAAAAGCAATCAGCCCCAGCATTTT. It specifies CAISPGRGKSNQPQHF.

This sequence joins TRBV11-2 and TRBJ2-1, with TRBD1 matching over 10 bases. The CDR3 runs 15 residues. V was clipped by 6 bases and J by 5 bases; unmatched bases: 7. CDR1 and CDR2 (germline): SGHAT, FQNNGV. CDR3 protein: CASRPGTGVHNEQFF. The CDR3 nucleotides are TGTGCCAGCAGACCCGGGACAGGGGTTCACAATGAGCAGTTCTTC.

The V and J genes are TRBV15 and TRBJ1-3; TRBD1 aligns across 8 bases. Trimming removed 3 bases from V and 3 bases from J; junction bases left unmatched: 1. The CDR3 is made up of 14 amino acids. Germline CDR1 LNHNV, CDR2 YYDKDF (reference sequence). The CDR3 DNA follows: TGTGCCACCAGCAGGGGGACAGGTGGAAACACCATATATTTT. Its translation: CATSRGTGGNTIYF.

The chain links TRBV6-5 to TRBJ1-5; D perhaps matches TRBD1 (5 bases). CDR3 length equals 15 residues. CDR1 and CDR2 from the germline V gene are MNHEY and SVGAGI. V was trimmed by 4 bases and J by 0 bases, leaving 10 bases between them. CDR3 bases: TGTGCCAGCAGTTCAGACAGCTTTAGCAATCAGCCCCAGCATTTT. Translating gives CASSSDSFSNQPQHF.

The genes are TRBV28 and TRBJ2-7, with TRBD2 identical over 8 bases. Per the germline V gene, CDR1 is MDHEN and CDR2 is SYDVKM. J was trimmed by 4 bases and V by 4 bases; bases with no gene match: 21. This CDR3 has 19 amino acids. CDR3 bases: TGTGCCAGCAGTTCCCACGCCCCCCGGCCCGGCGGGAGGAGGTACGAGCAGTACTTC. Translation gives CASSSHAPRPGGRRYEQYF.

This sequence joins TRBV7-9 and TRBJ1-5; tentative D call: TRBD1 (6 bases). The CDR3 runs to 15 residues. Germline V lookup: CDR1 SEHNR, CDR2 FQNEAQ (reference sequence). V shed 2 bases and J shed 4 bases, with 12 bases lying between them. CDR3 coding DNA: TGTGCCAGCAGCTTATACGGGGGGCTGAATCAGCCCCAGCATTTT. The encoded protein is CASSLYGGLNQPQHF. The full variable domain, in which reference TRBV7-9 and TRBJ1-5 provide the parts outside the CDR3, is DTGVSQNPRHKITKRGQNVTFRCDPISEHNRLYWYRQTLGQGPEFLTYFQNEAQLEKSRLLSDRFSAERPKGSFSTLEIQRTEQGDSAMYLCASSLYGGLNQPQHFGDGTRLSIL.

CDR3 amino acids: CASSLTSGSANEQFF. In nucleotides, the CDR3 is TGCGCCAGCAGCCTGACTAGCGGGAGTGCGAATGAGCAGTTCTTC. V and J are TRBV4-1 and TRBJ2-1, with TRBD2 identical over 12 bases. The CDR3 is 15 residues long. Per germline, CDR1 MGHRA and CDR2 YSYEKL. With 4 bases clipped from V and 7 bases from J, the junction kept 5 bases outside the gene matches.

About this clone: Other DNA sequences in the same sample also yield this CDR3. The rearrangement links TRBV6-4 to TRBJ1-5; maybe TRBD1 (6 bases). The CDR3 is 15 residues long. V lost 8 bases and J 3 bases, leaving 17 bases between the germline ends. Germline lookup yields CDR1 MRHNA and CDR2 SNTAGT. The CDR3 region has the DNA TGTGCCAGCCCCCCCCACAGGGCTCACAATCAGCCCCAGCATTTT. Translated, it gives CASPPHRAHNQPQHF.

V and J are TRBV18 and TRBJ1-1; TRBD1 might be the D (5 bases). V was shortened by 0 bases and J by 6 bases, with 8 bases between the two germline ends. From germline, CDR1 is KGHSH and CDR2 LQKENI. The CDR3 contains 13 residues. The CDR3 DNA follows: TGTGCCAGCTCACCACCGACCAGGGCTGAAGCTTTCTTT. As protein: CASSPPTRAEAFF.

In its sample, this clone was seen once. Other nucleotide sequences from this sample produce the same CDR3. The chain couples TRBV6-1 to TRBJ1-2; no clear D. V was pared by 3 bases and J by 4 bases, with 12 bases between. This CDR3 region has 14 residues. CDR1 and CDR2 from the germline V gene are MNHNS and SASEGT. The chain's CDR3 is CASSEANGIYGYTF. The CDR3 DNA reads TGTGCCAGCAGTGAGGCAAACGGGATCTATGGCTACACCTTC.

This clone has more than one count but fewer than ten. V and J are TRBV7-3 and TRBJ2-2; 14 bases are shared with TRBD2. Per germline, CDR1 SGHTA and CDR2 FQGTGA. V gave up 5 bases and J gave up 5 bases; unmatched junction bases: 7. This CDR3 contains 17 residues. The CDR3 nucleotides are TGTGCCAGCAGCAAAGGGACTAGCGGGAGATCGACCGGGGAGCTGTTTTTT. This encodes CASSKGTSGRSTGELFF. The whole variable domain, remainder taken from reference TRBV7-3 and TRBJ2-2, is GAGVSQTPSNKVTEKGKYVELRCDPISGHTALYWYRQSLGQGPEFLIYFQGTGAADDSGLPNDRFFAVRPEGSVSTLKIQRTERGDSAVYLCASSKGTSGRSTGELFFGEGSRLTVL.

The rearrangement joins TRBV6-1 to TRBJ2-5; D not resolved. This CDR3 is built from 14 residues. V lost 4 bases and J lost 5, with 14 bases in between. CDR1 is MNHNS and CDR2 is SASEGT in the germline V gene. The CDR3 protein is CASSAWADGETQYF. In nucleotides, the CDR3 is TGTGCCAGCAGTGCATGGGCTGATGGCGAGACCCAGTACTTC.